What follows is one TCR beta chain and its context. Its target is not known. The CDR3 contains 14 residues. Germline lookup yields CDR1 SGHDT and CDR2 YYEEEE. Trimming stripped 4 bases from V and 4 bases from J, with 12 bases between. PCR employed 60 Vbeta and 13 Jbeta primers. Profiling relied on immunoSEQ multiplex PCR, and the TCRdb table lists in-frame clones only, not all of them. This sample yields 150,000 to 200,000 clones, of which 81% are seen a single time; around 2% belongs to the top ten. These data originate in a study of cytomegalovirus exposure and HLA in healthy donors. Study observations and caveats: Data from an earlier analysis indicated that most TCR beta V segments were productive either about 87% or about 30% of the time.

This rearrangement joins TRBV5-6 to TRBJ2-1; tentatively, D is TRBD2 (6 bases). Source material: PBMCs. This sequence was found in a man younger than 35 in good health and CMV-seronegative. In DNA form, the CDR3 reads TGTGCCAGCAGCCCAGGCGGGGTTTACAATGAGCAGTTCTTC. Amino acid sequence: CASSPGGVYNEQFF.